A single sample is the source of the 3 T cell receptor beta chains below, sequenced in a study of blood T cell repertoires in COVID-19. Assay used: immunoSEQ multiplex PCR; TCRdb lists only in-frame clones, some missing. This table holds hundreds of thousands of clones, 80% to 90% found once. The sequencing sample was made of PBMCs or T cells enriched from blood (not recorded which). These TCRs come from a man aged 18-30 years who had recovered from COVID-19.

The rearrangement links TRBV5-5 to TRBJ1-4, with 8 bases aligning to TRBD1. The CDR3 loop spans 16 amino acids. Germline values: CDR1 SGHKS, CDR2 YYEKEE (reference sequence). V dropped 3 bases and J dropped 2; count of bases not matched to a gene: 6. CDR3 sequence: CASSWTGTNTNEKLFF. The DNA of the CDR3 is TGTGCCAGCAGCTGGACAGGGACTAATACTAATGAAAAACTGTTTTTT. Filled out from reference TRBV5-5 and TRBJ1-4, the complete variable domain reads DAGVTQSPTHLIKTRGQQVTLRCSPISGHKSVSWYQQVLGQGPQFIFQYYEKEERGRGNFPDRFSARQFPNYSSELNVNALLLGDSALYLCASSWTGTNTNEKLFFGSGTQLSVL.

This chain connects TRBV27 to TRBJ2-7, with no clear D. Germline-derived CDR1 and CDR2 are MNHEY and SMNVEV (reference sequence). The length of the CDR3 is 14 residues. Trimming shortened V by 5 bases and J by 0 bases, and 11 bases separated the two germline ends. CDR3 amino acids: CASSPTASSYEQYF. CDR3 DNA: TGTGCCAGCAGTCCCACCGCTAGCTCCTACGAGCAGTACTTC.

This chain joins TRBV29-1 and TRBJ2-3; TRBD2 agrees at 16 bases. The V gene's germline CDR1 is SQVTM and CDR2 ANQGSEA. This CDR3 has 16 amino acids. J lost 4 bases, V lost 7 bases, and 8 bases had no gene match. This CDR3 is CSAAAGTSGGADTQYF. CDR3 sequence (DNA): TGCAGCGCAGCCGCGGGGACTAGCGGGGGGGCAGATACGCAGTATTTT.